The T cell receptor (beta chain) under discussion was sequenced for a study of CD8+ T cells in alopecia areata. As the sequencing template, cDNA was produced by extracting RNA and reverse transcribing it. Sequencing used immunoSEQ multiplex PCR; TCRdb keeps in-frame clones, though not all of them. The table shows about 270,000 clones, with 45% to 70% occurring only once. Treatment described: oral pan-JAK inhibitor, 5-10 mg twice daily. Per germline, CDR1 GTSNPN and CDR2 SVGIG (reference sequence). The CDR3 has 13 amino acids. Trimming cost V 4 bases and J 8 bases; bases outside gene matches: 4. The sequencing used CD4+ T cells sorted from blood, collected at approximately week 51, from a patient treated with tofacitinib. This clonotype was obtained from a human donor with alopecia areata. The rearrangement links TRBV30 to TRBJ1-6, with 8 bases identical to TRBD1. The CDR3 spells CAWKGQADSPLHF. The DNA for the CDR3 is TGTGCCTGGAAGGGACAGGCCGATTCACCCCTCCACTTT.